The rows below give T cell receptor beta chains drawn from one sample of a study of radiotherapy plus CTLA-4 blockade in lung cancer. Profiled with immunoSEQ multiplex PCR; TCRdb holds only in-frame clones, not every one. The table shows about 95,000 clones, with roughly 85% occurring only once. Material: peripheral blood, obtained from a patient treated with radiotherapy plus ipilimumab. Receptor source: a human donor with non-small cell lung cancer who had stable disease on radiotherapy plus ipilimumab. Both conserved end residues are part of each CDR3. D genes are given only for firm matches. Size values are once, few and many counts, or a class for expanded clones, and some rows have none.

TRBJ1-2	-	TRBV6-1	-	TGTGCCAGCAGTCCCTCGTCCGGAGGGTCCTATGGCTACACCTTC	CASSPSSGGSYGYTF
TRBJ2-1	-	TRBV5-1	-	-	CASDDLLRAIDEEQFF
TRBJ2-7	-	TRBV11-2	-	TGTGCCAGCAGCTTAGTCCTGTTAAACGAGCAGTACTTC	CASSLVLLNEQYF
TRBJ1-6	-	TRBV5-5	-	TGTGCCAGCAGCGCGTTGCCCGGTGGCAGGGCCAATAATTCACCCCTCCACTTT	CASSALPGGRANNSPLHF
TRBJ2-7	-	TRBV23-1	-	TGCGCCAGCAGTCACCCCCCGGGTCGCGAGCAGTACTTC	CASSHPPGREQYF
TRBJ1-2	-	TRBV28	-	TGTGCCAGCAGAACCGGGACGCAGGGAGGTGGCTACACCTTC	CASRTGTQGGGYTF
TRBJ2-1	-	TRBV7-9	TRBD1	TGTGCCAGCAGCCCCCAGATGGGACAGGGATACTCCAATGAGCAGTTCTTC	CASSPQMGQGYSNEQFF
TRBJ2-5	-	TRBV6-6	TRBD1	TGTGCCAGCAGCCGGACAGGGACGGAGACCCAGTACTTC	CASSRTGTETQYF
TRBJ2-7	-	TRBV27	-	TGTGCCAGCAGTTTAGCGGGACCTTACGAGCAGTACTTC	CASSLAGPYEQYF
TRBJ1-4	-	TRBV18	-	TGTGCCAGCTCACCACAGGCCGAAACTAATGAAAAACTGTTTTTT	CASSPQAETNEKLFF
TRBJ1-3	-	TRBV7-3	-	TGTGCCAGCAGCCCGACAGGACCCGGAAACACCATATATTTT	CASSPTGPGNTIYF
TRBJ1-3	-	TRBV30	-	TGTGCCTGGAGTAGAATTTCCGGAAACACCATATATTTT	CAWSRISGNTIYF
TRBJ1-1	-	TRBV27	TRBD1	TGTGCCAGCAGTGACCGGGACAGGGGGCTAATAAACCGGAAAATGAACACTGAAGCTTTCTTT	CASSDRDRGLINRKMNTEAFF
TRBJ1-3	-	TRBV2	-	TGTGCCAGCAGTGAGAGGTTCCTGAGGATGGGGGGAAACACCATATATTTT	CASSERFLRMGGNTIYF
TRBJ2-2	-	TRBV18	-	TGTGCCAGCTCACCTGACAGGAACACCGGGGAGCTGTTTTTT	CASSPDRNTGELFF
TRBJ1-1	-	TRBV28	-	TGTGCCAGCAGTCAGGGACCCCGGGGCACTGAAGCTTTCTTT	CASSQGPRGTEAFF
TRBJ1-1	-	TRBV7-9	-	TGTGCCAGCAGCTTATCGCCGGGACAAGGCGGGTGGAACACTGAAGCTTTCTTT	CASSLSPGQGGWNTEAFF
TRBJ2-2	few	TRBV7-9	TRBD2	TGTGCCAGCAGCTTACCGAGAAGGCTAGCGGGTATCACCGGGGAGCTGTTTTTT	CASSLPRRLAGITGELFF
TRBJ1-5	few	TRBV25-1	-	TGTGCCAGCAGTGAATATACGGCGAATCAGCCCCAGCATTTT	CASSEYTANQPQHF
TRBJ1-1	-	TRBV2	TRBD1	TGTGCCAGCAGTCGGGACAGGGTTGGAGCTTTCTTT	CASSRDRVGAFF
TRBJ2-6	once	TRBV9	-	TGTGCCAGCAGCGACTACTCTGGGGCCAACGTCCTGACTTTC	CASSDYSGANVLTF
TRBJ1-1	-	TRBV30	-	TGTGCCTGGCTAAGGAACATGAACACTGAAGCTTTCTTT	CAWLRNMNTEAFF
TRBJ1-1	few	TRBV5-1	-	TGCGCCAGCAGCTTGGATGTGCGGACTGAAGCTTTCTTT	CASSLDVRTEAFF
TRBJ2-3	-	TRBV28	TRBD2	TGTGCCAGCACCGGGACTAGCGGGGGGGGACCACAGTATTTT	CASTGTSGGGPQYF
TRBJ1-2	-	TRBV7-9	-	TGTGCCAGCAGCCCGATTAAGGGCCTCACGGAAGGCTACACCTTC	CASSPIKGLTEGYTF
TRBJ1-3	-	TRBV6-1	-	TGTGCCAGCACAGTGGCAGCCGGAAACACCATATATTTT	CASTVAAGNTIYF
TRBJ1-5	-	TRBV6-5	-	TGTGCCAGCCAACAGGGATTTGGCAATCAGCCCCAGCATTTT	CASQQGFGNQPQHF
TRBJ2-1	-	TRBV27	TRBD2	TGTGCCAGCAGTTTTTCTTCGTGGACTAGCGGGGGGGCCAATGAGCAGTTCTTC	CASSFSSWTSGGANEQFF
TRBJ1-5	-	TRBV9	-	TGTGCCAGCAGCGTAGCTGGCTCTGCTAATCAGCCCCAGCATTTT	CASSVAGSANQPQHF
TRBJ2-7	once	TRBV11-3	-	TGTGCCAGCAGCCCCAGATGGGGTCTCGAGCAGTACTTC	CASSPRWGLEQYF
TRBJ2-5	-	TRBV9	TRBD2	TGTGCCAGCAGCGTAGAGGCTAGCGGGGGCGAGGAGACCCAGTACTTC	CASSVEASGGEETQYF
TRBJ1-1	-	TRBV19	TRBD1	TGTGCCAGTAGGGTCGACAGGGGGCTGACTGAAGCTTTCTTT	CASRVDRGLTEAFF
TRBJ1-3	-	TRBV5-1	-	TGCGCCAGCAGCTTGGTCGGGTTAAGCTCTGGAAACACCATATATTTT	CASSLVGLSSGNTIYF
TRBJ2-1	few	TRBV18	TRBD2	TGTGCCAGCTCCCGGGTTACTAGCGGCTCGCGGGGCAATGAGCAGTTCTTC	CASSRVTSGSRGNEQFF
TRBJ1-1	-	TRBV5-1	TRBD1	TGCGCCAGCAAGAAAGGGACAGGGGTCATGAACACTGAAGCTTTCTTT	CASKKGTGVMNTEAFF
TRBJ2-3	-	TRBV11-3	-	TGTGCCAGCAGCCTCTTAGGCACAGATACGCAGTATTTT	CASSLLGTDTQYF
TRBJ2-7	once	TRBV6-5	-	TGTGCCAGCAGTTACTCGAGTGAGGGGAGCTACGAGCAGTACTTC	CASSYSSEGSYEQYF
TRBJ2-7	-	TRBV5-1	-	TGCGCCAGCAGCTTGGCTGGGCCCTACGAGCAGTACTTC	CASSLAGPYEQYF
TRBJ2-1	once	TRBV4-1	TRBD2	TGCGCCAGCAGCCAGGTACCCGGGGGGATCTTCTACAATGAGCAGTTCTTC	CASSQVPGGIFYNEQFF
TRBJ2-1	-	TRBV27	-	TGTGCCAGCAGGAACCGGGGGGCCCTCTACAATGAGCAGTTCTTC	CASRNRGALYNEQFF
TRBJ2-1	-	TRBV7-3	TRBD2	TGTGCCAGCAGCTTGATCGCGGGAGGGCCGGGAAATGAGCAGTTCTTC	CASSLIAGGPGNEQFF
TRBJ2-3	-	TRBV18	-	TGTGCCAGCTCACGGGAGACACCAGATACGCAGTATTTT	CASSRETPDTQYF
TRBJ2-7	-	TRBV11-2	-	TGTGCCAGCAGCACCATCCCGCGAGGCTACGAGCAGTACTTC	CASSTIPRGYEQYF
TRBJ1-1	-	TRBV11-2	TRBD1	TGTGCCAGCAGCTTCCGCATGGACAGGGGTGACACTGAAGCTTTCTTT	CASSFRMDRGDTEAFF
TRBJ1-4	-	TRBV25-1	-	TGTGCCAGCAGTGAATGGGGGAATACTAATGAAAAACTGTTTTTT	CASSEWGNTNEKLFF
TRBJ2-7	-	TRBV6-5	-	TGTGCCAGCAGTTACCTCAGACTAGGCCAACCCTACGAGCAGTACTTC	CASSYLRLGQPYEQYF
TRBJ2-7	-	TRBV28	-	TGTGCCAGCAGCCTCCTGGGACAATACTACGAGCAGTACTTC	CASSLLGQYYEQYF
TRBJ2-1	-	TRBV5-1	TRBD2	TGCGCCAGCAGCGCGACTAGCGGCTCCTACAATGAGCAGTTCTTC	CASSATSGSYNEQFF
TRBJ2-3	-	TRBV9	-	TGTGCCAGCAGCCCCCCCGTTTCGCGGGATACGCAGTATTTT	CASSPPVSRDTQYF
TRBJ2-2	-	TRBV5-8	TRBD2	TGTGCCAGCAGCTTGGGAAGCGGGGGCGCCATATCGGGGGAGCTGTTTTTT	CASSLGSGGAISGELFF
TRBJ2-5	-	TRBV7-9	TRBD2	TGTGCCAGCAGTCATCGTCTAGCGGGGGAGACCCAGTACTTC	CASSHRLAGETQYF
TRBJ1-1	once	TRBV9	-	TGTGCCAGCAGCCCCCCTAGGATGAACACTGAAGCTTTCTTT	CASSPPRMNTEAFF
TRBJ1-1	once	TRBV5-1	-	TGCGCCAGCAGCCGCGGACAGAACAACATGAACACTGAAGCTTTCTTT	CASSRGQNNMNTEAFF
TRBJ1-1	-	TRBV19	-	TGTGCCAGTAGAAAAGTCGCCATGAACACTGAAGCTTTCTTT	CASRKVAMNTEAFF